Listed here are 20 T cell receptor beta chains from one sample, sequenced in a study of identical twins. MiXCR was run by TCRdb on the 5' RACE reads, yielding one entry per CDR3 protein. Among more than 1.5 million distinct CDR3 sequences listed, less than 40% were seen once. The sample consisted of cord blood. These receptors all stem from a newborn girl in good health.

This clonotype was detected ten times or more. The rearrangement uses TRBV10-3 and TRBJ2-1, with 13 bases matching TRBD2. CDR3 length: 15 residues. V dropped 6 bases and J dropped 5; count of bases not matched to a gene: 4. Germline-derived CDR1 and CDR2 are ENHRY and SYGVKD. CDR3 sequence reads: CAIRLAGGKDNEQFF. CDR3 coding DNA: TGTGCCATCAGACTAGCGGGGGGGAAGGACAATGAGCAGTTCTTC.

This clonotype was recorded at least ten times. The CDR3 loop is CASSPWTTYEQYF. Written as DNA, the CDR3 is TGTGCCAGCTCACCCTGGACAACCTACGAGCAGTACTTC. V and J are TRBV18 and TRBJ2-7; weak D call: TRBD1 (5 bases). Trimming cost V 3 bases and J 2 bases, with 8 bases left between them. The CDR3 is 13 residues long. The germline gives CDR1 KGHSH, CDR2 LQKENI.

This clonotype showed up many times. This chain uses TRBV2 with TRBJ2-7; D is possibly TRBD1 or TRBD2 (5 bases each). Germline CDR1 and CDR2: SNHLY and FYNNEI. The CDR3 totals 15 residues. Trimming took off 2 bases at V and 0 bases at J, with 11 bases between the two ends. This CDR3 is CASSESGRTSYEQYF. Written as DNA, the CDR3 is TGTGCCAGCAGTGAATCGGGACGGACCTCCTACGAGCAGTACTTC.

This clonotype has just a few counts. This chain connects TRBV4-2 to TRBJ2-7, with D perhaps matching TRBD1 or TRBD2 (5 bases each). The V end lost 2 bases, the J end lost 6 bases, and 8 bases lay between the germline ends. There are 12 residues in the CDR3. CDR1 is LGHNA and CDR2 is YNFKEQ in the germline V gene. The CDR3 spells CASSQSGREQYF. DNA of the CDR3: TGTGCCAGCAGCCAATCGGGGCGCGAGCAGTACTTC.

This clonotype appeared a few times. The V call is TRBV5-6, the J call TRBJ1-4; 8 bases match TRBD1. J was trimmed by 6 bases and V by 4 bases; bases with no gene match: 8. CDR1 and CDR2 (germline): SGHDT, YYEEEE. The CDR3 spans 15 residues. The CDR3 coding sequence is TGTGCCAGCAGCCCGAGACAGGGGCCCGATGAAAAACTGTTTTTT. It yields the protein CASSPRQGPDEKLFF. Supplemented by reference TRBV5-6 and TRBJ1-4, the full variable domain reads DAGVTQSPTHLIKTRGQQVTLRCSPKSGHDTVSWYQQALGQGPQFIFQYYEEEERQRGNFPDRFSGHQFPNYSSELNVNALLLGDSALYLCASSPRQGPDEKLFFGSGTQLSVL.

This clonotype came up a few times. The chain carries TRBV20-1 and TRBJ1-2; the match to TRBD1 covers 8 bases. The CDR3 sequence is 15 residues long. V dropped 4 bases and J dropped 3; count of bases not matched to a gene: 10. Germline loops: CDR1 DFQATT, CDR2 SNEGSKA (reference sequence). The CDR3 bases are TGCAGTGCTACAGAGGACAGGGCCGTGGACTATGGCTACACCTTC. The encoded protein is CSATEDRAVDYGYTF.

CDR3 bases: TGTGCCAGCAGCAAACACCTGGAGGGCTACACCTTC. Residues: CASSKHLEGYTF. This chain connects TRBV16 to TRBJ1-2; no firm D call. Germline CDR1 is KGHSY and CDR2 is FQNENV. V dropped 5 bases and J dropped 8 bases, with 12 bases sitting between them. There are 12 residues in the CDR3. Full variable domain (outside the CDR3, taken from reference TRBV16 and TRBJ1-2): GEEVAQTPKHLVRGEGQKAKLYCAPIKGHSYVFWYQQVLKNEFKFLISFQNENVFDETGMPKERFSAKCLPNSPCSLEIQATKLEDSAVYFCASSKHLEGYTFGSGTRLTVV.

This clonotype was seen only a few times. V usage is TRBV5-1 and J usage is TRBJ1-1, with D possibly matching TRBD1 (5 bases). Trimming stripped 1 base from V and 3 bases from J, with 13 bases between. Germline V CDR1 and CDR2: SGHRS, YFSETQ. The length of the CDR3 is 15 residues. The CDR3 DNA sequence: TGCGCCAGCAGCTTGAGGCCGGGGGGGGACACTGAAGCTTTCTTT. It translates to CASSLRPGGDTEAFF.

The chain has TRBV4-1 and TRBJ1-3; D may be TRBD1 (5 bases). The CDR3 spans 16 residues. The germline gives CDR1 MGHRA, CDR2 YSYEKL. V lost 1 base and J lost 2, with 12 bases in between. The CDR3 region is CASSQARETPGNTIYF. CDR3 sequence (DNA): TGCGCCAGCAGCCAAGCCAGGGAGACTCCTGGAAACACCATATATTTT.

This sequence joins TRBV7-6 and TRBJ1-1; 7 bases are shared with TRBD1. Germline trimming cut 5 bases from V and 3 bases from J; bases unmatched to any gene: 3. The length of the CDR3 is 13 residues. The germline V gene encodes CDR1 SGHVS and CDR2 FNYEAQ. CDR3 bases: TGTGCCAGCAGCACCGACAGGGACACTGAAGCTTTCTTT. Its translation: CASSTDRDTEAFF.

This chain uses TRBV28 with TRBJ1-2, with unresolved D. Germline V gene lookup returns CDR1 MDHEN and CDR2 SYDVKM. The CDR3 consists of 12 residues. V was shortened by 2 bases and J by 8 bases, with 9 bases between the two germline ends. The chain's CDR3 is CASSLTRRGYTF. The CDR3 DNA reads TGTGCCAGCAGTTTAACCCGGAGGGGCTACACCTTC.

The CDR3 here is CSASPGGPPYTF. The CDR3 DNA sequence: TGCAGTGCTAGCCCGGGGGGCCCCCCCTACACCTTC. V and J are TRBV20-1 and TRBJ1-2; maybe TRBD1 (6 bases). Trimming pared 3 bases from V and 10 bases from J, leaving 15 bases between. The germline CDR1 and CDR2 sequences are DFQATT and SNEGSKA (reference sequence). The CDR3 runs to 12 residues.

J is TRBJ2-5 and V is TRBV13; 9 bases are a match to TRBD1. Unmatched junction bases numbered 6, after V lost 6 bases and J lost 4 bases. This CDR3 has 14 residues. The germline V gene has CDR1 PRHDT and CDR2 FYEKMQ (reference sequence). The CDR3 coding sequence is TGTGCCAGCAGACCCCGGACAGGGGTAGAGACCCAGTACTTC. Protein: CASRPRTGVETQYF. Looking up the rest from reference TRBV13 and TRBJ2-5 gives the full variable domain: AAGVIQSPRHLIKEKRETATLKCYPIPRHDTVYWYQQGPGQDPQFLISFYEKMQSDKGSIPDRFSAQQFSDYHSELNMSSLELGDSALYFCASRPRTGVETQYFGPGTRLLVL.

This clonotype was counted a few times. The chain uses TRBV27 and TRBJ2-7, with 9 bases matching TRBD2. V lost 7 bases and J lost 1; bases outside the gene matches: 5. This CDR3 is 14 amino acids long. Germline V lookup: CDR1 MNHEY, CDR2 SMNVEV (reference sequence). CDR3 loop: CASTKAGGSYEQYF. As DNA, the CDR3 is TGTGCCAGCACTAAAGCGGGGGGTTCCTACGAGCAGTACTTC.

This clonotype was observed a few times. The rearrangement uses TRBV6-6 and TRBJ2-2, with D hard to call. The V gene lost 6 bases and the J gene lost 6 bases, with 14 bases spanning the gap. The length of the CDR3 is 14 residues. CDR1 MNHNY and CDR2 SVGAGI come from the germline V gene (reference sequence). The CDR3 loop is CASSPKPLSGELFF. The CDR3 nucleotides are TGTGCCAGCAGCCCGAAACCTTTATCCGGGGAGCTGTTTTTT.

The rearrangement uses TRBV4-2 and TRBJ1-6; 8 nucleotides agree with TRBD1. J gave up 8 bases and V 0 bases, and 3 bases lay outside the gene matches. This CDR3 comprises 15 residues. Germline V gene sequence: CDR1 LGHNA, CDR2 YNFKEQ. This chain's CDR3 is CASSQDQQGDSPLHF. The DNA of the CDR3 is TGTGCCAGCAGCCAAGATCAACAGGGGGATTCACCCCTCCACTTT.

The CDR3 is CASSGSGTSGRWTGELFF. In nucleotides, the CDR3 is TGTGCCAGCAGCGGATCCGGGACTAGCGGGAGGTGGACCGGGGAGCTGTTTTTT. The V gene is TRBV9, the J gene TRBJ2-2; 15 bases fit TRBD2. The CDR3 contains 18 residues. V lost 3 bases and J lost 5; bases outside the gene matches: 8. CDR1 is SGDLS, CDR2 YYNGEE, per germline.

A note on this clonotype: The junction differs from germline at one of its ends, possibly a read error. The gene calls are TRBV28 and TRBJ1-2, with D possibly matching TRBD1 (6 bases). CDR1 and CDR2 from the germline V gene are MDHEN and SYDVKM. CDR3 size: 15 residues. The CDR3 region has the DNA TGTGCCAGCACCCTGGGACACCCTACTAACTGTGGCTACACCTTC. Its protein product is CASTLGHPTNCGYTF.

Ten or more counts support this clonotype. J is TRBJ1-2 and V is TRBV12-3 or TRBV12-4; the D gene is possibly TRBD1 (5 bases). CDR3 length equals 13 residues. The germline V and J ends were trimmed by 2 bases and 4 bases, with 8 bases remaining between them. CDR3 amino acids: CASSLPQGYGYTF. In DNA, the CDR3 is TGTGCCAGCAGTTTACCGCAGGGCTATGGCTACACCTTC.

The CDR3 coding sequence is TGCAGTGCTAGGGGACAGGGGGCCCCCAATGAGCAGTACTTC. Translation: CSARGQGAPNEQYF. J is TRBJ2-7 and V is TRBV20-1, with TRBD1 identical over 12 bases. This CDR3 region has 14 residues. Germline assignment: CDR1 DFQATT and CDR2 SNEGSKA (reference sequence). V lost 3 bases to trimming and J lost 7 bases; unmatched junction nucleotides: 7.